The 24 T cell receptor beta chains in this list originate from one sample, sequenced in a study of cytomegalovirus exposure and HLA in healthy donors. The PCR employed 60 Vbeta primers together with 13 Jbeta primers. Assay used: immunoSEQ multiplex PCR; TCRdb lists only in-frame clones, some missing. In the table there are 150,000 to 200,000 clones, roughly three quarters of which are singletons. The sequenced sample consisted of PBMCs. The receptors come from a woman in her forties or fifties in good health and CMV-seronegative.

The chain uses TRBV7-3 and TRBJ1-6; 7 bases are a match to TRBD1. Germline V gene sequence: CDR1 SGHTA, CDR2 FQGTGA. V was clipped by 4 bases and J by 10 bases; unmatched bases: 13. The CDR3 extends over 16 amino acids. The CDR3 sequence: CASSSWTGPRESPLHF. In DNA form, the CDR3 reads TGTGCCAGCAGCTCGTGGACAGGACCAAGGGAATCACCCCTCCACTTT.

This chain connects TRBV4-2 to TRBJ1-2; 7 bases map to TRBD1. The CDR3 consists of 14 residues. Trimming cost V 3 bases and J 4 bases; bases outside gene matches: 5. Germline V gives CDR1 LGHNA, CDR2 YNFKEQ. The CDR3 protein is CASSQGQNIYGYTF. CDR3 coding DNA: TGTGCCAGCAGCCAGGGACAGAATATCTATGGCTACACCTTC.

The genes are TRBV7-3 and TRBJ2-1; D is ambiguous. Trimming took 0 bases from V and 8 from J, leaving 5 bases between them. Per germline, CDR1 SGHTA and CDR2 FQGTGA. This CDR3 is 12 amino acids long. The DNA of the CDR3 is TGTGCCAGCAGCTTAACCTTCGATGAGCAGTTCTTC. Protein: CASSLTFDEQFF. Based on the CDR3 plus reference TRBV7-3 and TRBJ2-1, the full variable domain is GAGVSQTPSNKVTEKGKYVELRCDPISGHTALYWYRQSLGQGPEFLIYFQGTGAADDSGLPNDRFFAVRPEGSVSTLKIQRTERGDSAVYLCASSLTFDEQFFGPGTRLTVL.

This rearrangement joins TRBV11-2 to TRBJ1-2; D is unclear. Germline CDR1 is SGHAT and CDR2 is FQNNGV. This CDR3 has 15 residues. Trimming shortened V by 5 bases and J by 5 bases, and 18 bases separated the two germline ends. CDR3 protein: CASSPLDSLDYGYTF. The CDR3 DNA follows: TGTGCCAGCAGCCCTCTCGATAGTCTCGATTATGGCTACACCTTC.

V gene TRBV19 combines with J gene TRBJ2-2; 7 bases are a match to TRBD1. The germline CDR1 and CDR2 sequences are LNHDA and SQIVND (reference sequence). The CDR3 runs to 16 residues. V lost 4 bases and J lost 0; bases outside the gene matches: 5. CDR3 residues: CASSKRQGANTGELFF. CDR3 sequence (DNA): TGTGCCAGTAGTAAAAGGCAGGGGGCGAACACCGGGGAGCTGTTTTTT.

This sequence joins TRBV5-1 and TRBJ1-4; 11 bases map to TRBD1. The length of the CDR3 is 17 residues. The germline V gene encodes CDR1 SGHRS and CDR2 YFSETQ. The ends lost 3 bases at V and 3 bases at J; junction bases unmatched: 7. The CDR3, as DNA: TGCGCCAGCAGCTCGGGACAGGGGGGAGCGGCTAATGAAAAACTGTTTTTT. Translated, it gives CASSSGQGGAANEKLFF.

The gene calls are TRBV30 and TRBJ2-4; the D gene is possibly TRBD2 (5 bases). Germline V gives CDR1 GTSNPN, CDR2 SVGIG (reference sequence). The CDR3 consists of 14 residues. Trimming pared 6 bases from V and 0 bases from J, leaving 12 bases between. This CDR3 reads CACWLGVAKNIQYF. The DNA of the CDR3 is TGTGCCTGCTGGCTGGGAGTAGCCAAAAACATTCAGTACTTC.

This chain joins TRBV15 and TRBJ2-1; possible D gene TRBD2, 5 bases. CDR1 and CDR2 from the germline V gene are LNHNV and YYDKDF (reference sequence). This CDR3 comprises 15 residues. V gave up 5 bases and J gave up 2 bases, with 13 bases separating them. This CDR3 is CATSPEGPTYNEQFF. For the CDR3, the DNA is TGTGCCACCAGCCCCGAGGGCCCTACCTACAATGAGCAGTTCTTC.

The sample holds a few counts of this clone. The J gene is TRBJ2-7, the V gene TRBV28; 9 bases fit TRBD2. The trim removed 2 bases at V and 7 bases at J, leaving 9 bases unmatched. Germline lookup yields CDR1 MDHEN and CDR2 SYDVKM. The CDR3 extends over 15 amino acids. CDR3 bases: TGTGCCAGCAGTTTACTGGCTAGCGGGACCCCTGAGCAGTACTTC. Protein product: CASSLLASGTPEQYF.

This clone showed up just once. The chain is built from TRBV19 and TRBJ1-5; TRBD1 matches 8 bases. The germline V gene encodes CDR1 LNHDA and CDR2 SQIVND (reference sequence). This CDR3 has 13 amino acids. The V and J ends lost 6 bases and 7 bases, in that order; junction bases with no gene match: 5. The CDR3 DNA reads as TGTGCCAGTAGCCAGGACAGGGACCAGCCCCAGCATTTT. Translated, it gives CASSQDRDQPQHF.

In its sample, this clone was seen once. The chain couples TRBV29-1 to TRBJ2-3; 7 nucleotides align to TRBD2. Germline V lookup: CDR1 SQVTM, CDR2 ANQGSEA. This CDR3 contains 12 residues. With 3 bases clipped from V and 5 bases from J, the junction kept 2 bases outside the gene matches. As DNA, the CDR3 is TGCAGCGTTGATGCGGGAGTAGATACGCAGTATTTT. It yields the protein CSVDAGVDTQYF.

The genes are TRBV7-9 and TRBJ2-7, with a possible D match to TRBD2 (6 bases). V lost 3 bases and J 2 bases, leaving 11 bases between the germline ends. CDR1 is SEHNR and CDR2 is FQNEAQ in the germline V gene (reference sequence). This CDR3 has 14 residues. In nucleotides, the CDR3 is TGTGCCAGCAGCTTGGGGACGGGGGCCTACGAGCAGTACTTC. Translation: CASSLGTGAYEQYF.

V and J are TRBV19 and TRBJ2-4; D gene uncertain. CDR1 LNHDA and CDR2 SQIVND come from the germline V gene (reference sequence). The CDR3 runs 14 residues. Trimming removed 4 bases at V and 1 base at J, with 8 bases between. CDR3: CASSSSLAKNIQYF. CDR3 DNA sequence: TGTGCCAGTAGTAGTTCCTTGGCCAAAAACATTCAGTACTTC. Drawing the rest from reference TRBV19 and TRBJ2-4, the complete variable domain is DGGITQSPKYLFRKEGQNVTLSCEQNLNHDAMYWYRQDPGQGLRLIYYSQIVNDFQKGDIAEGYSVSREKKESFPLTVTSAQKNPTAFYLCASSSSLAKNIQYFGAGTRLSVL.

The chain combines TRBV27 with TRBJ2-3, with 13 bases identical to TRBD2. Trimming took 5 bases from V and 4 from J; bases not matched to a gene: 6. From germline, CDR1 is MNHEY and CDR2 SMNVEV (reference sequence). This CDR3 has 16 amino acids. The CDR3 reads CASSRTSGRGPDTQYF. CDR3 bases: TGTGCCAGCAGTCGGACTAGCGGGAGAGGGCCAGATACGCAGTATTTT.

The rearrangement uses TRBV7-2 and TRBJ2-3; 9 bases are a match to TRBD2. This CDR3 contains 14 residues. Germline V gene sequence: CDR1 SGHTA, CDR2 FQGNSA. The junction had 2 bases not matched to a gene; V was cut back by 3 bases and J by 4 bases. The chain's CDR3 is CASSLGLAADTQYF. As DNA, the CDR3 is TGTGCCAGCAGCTTGGGACTAGCCGCAGATACGCAGTATTTT.

Worth noting for this clone: The sample has other DNA sequences that encode this CDR3 too. The V call is TRBV5-1, the J call TRBJ2-7; 7 bases agree with TRBD2. The CDR3 is 13 amino acids. The J segment lost 3 bases and the V segment lost 4 bases, leaving 4 bases of the junction unmatched. Germline CDR1 reads SGHRS; CDR2 reads YFSETQ. CDR3 in amino acids: CASSPGGSYEQYF. The CDR3 bases are TGCGCCAGCAGCCCCGGCGGGAGCTACGAGCAGTACTTC.

As DNA, the CDR3 is TGCGCCAGCAGCCACCTTACGACAGGAGCTTACTACGAGCAGTACTTC. Translated: CASSHLTTGAYYEQYF. This chain connects TRBV4-3 to TRBJ2-7, with D perhaps matching TRBD1 (6 bases). The CDR3 runs 16 residues. V lost 3 bases and J 3 bases, leaving 18 bases between the germline ends. Germline CDR1 and CDR2: LGHNA and YSLEER.

The chain links TRBV28 to TRBJ1-5, with 8 bases fitting TRBD1. Germline V lookup: CDR1 MDHEN, CDR2 SYDVKM. The CDR3 is 17 residues long. V was pared by 5 bases and J by 2 bases, with 11 bases of the junction left unmatched. CDR3 DNA: TGTGCCAGCAGTAACCGACAGGGGTTGGGTGGCAATCAGCCCCAGCATTTT. Translated: CASSNRQGLGGNQPQHF.

The V gene is TRBV9, the J gene TRBJ2-5; 7 bases are a match to TRBD2. The trim removed 4 bases at V and 2 bases at J, leaving 11 bases unmatched. Germline V lookup: CDR1 SGDLS, CDR2 YYNGEE. The CDR3 totals 16 residues. The CDR3 spells CASSPAGGGGQETQYF. CDR3 DNA: TGTGCCAGCAGCCCAGCCGGTGGGGGGGGGCAAGAGACCCAGTACTTC.

The count of this clone is one. This sequence joins TRBV7-2 and TRBJ1-5; 9 nucleotides agree with TRBD1. V lost 6 bases and J lost 2; bases outside the gene matches: 5. This CDR3 has 15 residues. Per the germline V gene, CDR1 is SGHTA and CDR2 is FQGNSA. CDR3 residues: CASRTGGAGNQPQHF. DNA for the CDR3: TGTGCCAGCAGAACAGGGGGCGCGGGCAATCAGCCCCAGCATTTT.

The genes are TRBV11-2 and TRBJ2-2, with 11 bases lining up with TRBD1. Germline V gene lookup returns CDR1 SGHAT and CDR2 FQNNGV. This CDR3 comprises 15 residues. V lost 5 bases to trimming and J lost 7 bases; unmatched junction nucleotides: 6. DNA of the CDR3: TGTGCCAGCAGCCGGGACAGGGGGTACGGCGGGGAGCTGTTTTTT. Translating it yields CASSRDRGYGGELFF.

The chain recombines TRBV11-3 with TRBJ2-2; no clear D. Germline V gives CDR1 SGHNT, CDR2 YENEEA. The CDR3 consists of 12 residues. CDR3 bases: TGTGCATCCTCGTCGAACACCGGGGAGCTGTTTTTT. It specifies CASSSNTGELFF.

This clone was counted between two and nine times. This chain connects TRBV7-9 to TRBJ2-3, with TRBD1 identical over 10 bases. CDR1 SEHNR and CDR2 FQNEAQ come from the germline V gene (reference sequence). This CDR3 comprises 17 residues. V dropped 1 base and J dropped 2; count of bases not matched to a gene: 6. In nucleotides, the CDR3 is TGTGCCAGCAGCTTAGGCCGGGACAGGGGAGCCACAGATACGCAGTATTTT. Amino acids: CASSLGRDRGATDTQYF.

This chain's CDR3 is CASNHPTGLEQYF. In DNA, the CDR3 is TGTGCCAGCAACCACCCTACAGGGTTAGAGCAGTACTTC. The J gene is TRBJ2-7, the V gene TRBV28, with D possibly being TRBD1 (6 bases). This CDR3 has 13 amino acids. Trimming removed 7 bases from V and 7 bases from J, with 17 bases in between. Germline CDR1 MDHEN, CDR2 SYDVKM.